One and the same sample provided the 28 T cell receptor beta chains below, sequenced in a study of T cells in Graves' hyperthyroidism and ophthalmopathy. There were TCR beta CDR3 regions amplified from RNA transcripts. Initially, a first-round RT-PCR of the TCR CDR3 employed the HTBI primer set. TCRdb reprocessed the multiplex PCR reads with MiXCR, giving one entry per CDR3 protein. The sample shows fewer than 250,000 distinct CDR3 sequences, 15% to 20% of them seen only once. Material: blood. Receptor source: a woman between 18 and 29 years old with Graves' ophthalmopathy.

This clonotype was recorded at least ten times. This chain joins TRBV28 and TRBJ1-2, with 7 nucleotides matching TRBD1. Germline assignment: CDR1 MDHEN and CDR2 SYDVKM. CDR3 length: 12 amino acids. Losses at the gene ends were 7 bases for V and 8 bases for J; bases not matched to a gene: 7. CDR3 protein: CASKGQGGGYTF. In DNA form, the CDR3 reads TGTGCCAGCAAGGGGCAGGGGGGAGGCTACACCTTC.

This clonotype was recorded at least ten times. The genes are TRBV18 and TRBJ1-2; D ambiguous. V shed 0 bases and J shed 2 bases, with 4 bases lying between them. The germline V gene has CDR1 KGHSH and CDR2 LQKENI. The CDR3 consists of 13 residues. The CDR3 DNA reads as TGTGCCAGCTCACCACCGGACAACTATGGCTACACCTTC. It yields the protein CASSPPDNYGYTF.

This clonotype was recorded at least ten times. The chain recombines TRBV28 with TRBJ1-2, with unresolved D. V was shortened by 3 bases and J by 0 bases, with 5 bases between the two germline ends. The CDR3 is 13 residues long. Germline CDR1 and CDR2: MDHEN and SYDVKM. CDR3 sequence reads: CASSLQTNYGYTF. The CDR3, as DNA: TGTGCCAGCAGTTTGCAGACTAACTATGGCTACACCTTC.

This clonotype showed up many times. V is TRBV28 and J is TRBJ1-5; D gene uncertain. The CDR3 totals 14 residues. Germline CDR1 and CDR2: MDHEN and SYDVKM. Deletions cut 2 bases from V and 0 bases from J, with 5 bases between. Written as DNA, the CDR3 is TGTGCCAGCAGTTTACGGCCTAGCAATCAGCCCCAGCATTTT. Translated, it gives CASSLRPSNQPQHF.

This clonotype has at least ten counts. The V and J genes are TRBV7-3 and TRBJ2-1, with TRBD2 identical over 12 bases. Losses at the gene ends were 5 bases for V and 2 bases for J; bases not matched to a gene: 16. In germline, CDR1 is SGHTA, CDR2 FQGTGA. The CDR3 runs 20 residues. The DNA of the CDR3 is TGTGCCAGCAGCCCGCTAGCGGGAGGGTTGTCGCTGCAGCCCTACAATGAGCAGTTCTTC. Protein sequence: CASSPLAGGLSLQPYNEQFF.

Ten or more counts support this clonotype. The chain is built from TRBV4-1 and TRBJ1-1, with D tentatively TRBD1 (5 bases). The CDR3 is made up of 15 amino acids. Germline V gene data show CDR1 as MGHRA and CDR2 as YSYEKL. The V end was cut by 2 bases, the J end by 0 bases, with 10 bases between. The CDR3 nucleotides are TGCGCCAGCAGCCAACAAAGAGGGGTGAACACTGAAGCTTTCTTT. The encoded protein is CASSQQRGVNTEAFF.

The genes are TRBV9 and TRBJ2-1, with 15 bases matching TRBD2. The CDR3 contains 16 residues. CDR1 SGDLS and CDR2 YYNGEE come from the germline V gene. J gave up 8 bases and V 3 bases, and 6 bases lay outside the gene matches. The chain's CDR3 is CASSASGTSGRYEQFF. Here the CDR3 DNA reads TGTGCCAGCAGCGCCTCCGGGACTAGCGGGAGGTATGAGCAGTTCTTC.

This clonotype was found a few times. Possible read error: a much larger clone is one base away. The V call is TRBV2, the J call TRBJ1-1, with 7 positions matching TRBD1. The CDR3 is made up of 11 amino acids. Germline loops: CDR1 SNHLY, CDR2 FYNNEI. The chain's CDR3 is CTSRRQGSAFF. The CDR3 DNA sequence: TGTACCAGCAGACGACAGGGTTCGGCTTTCTTT.

This clonotype was recorded many times. The rearrangement joins TRBV28 to TRBJ2-7; the D gene is possibly TRBD1 (5 bases). V was clipped by 3 bases and J by 6 bases, with 15 bases between them. CDR3 length equals 14 residues. Germline CDR1 reads MDHEN; CDR2 reads SYDVKM. CDR3 DNA sequence: TGTGCCAGCAGTTTGGGCAGGGAATTCGGCGAGCAGTACTTC. Its protein product is CASSLGREFGEQYF. Variable domain in full (rest from reference TRBV28 and TRBJ2-7): DVKVTQSSRYLVKRTGEKVFLECVQDMDHENMFWYRQDPGLGLRLIYFSYDVKMKEKGDIPEGYSVSREKKERFSLILESASTNQTSMYLCASSLGREFGEQYFGPGTRLTVT.

This clonotype was observed at least ten times. This chain joins TRBV28 and TRBJ2-7; 7 nucleotides align to TRBD1. V dropped 6 bases and J dropped 3; count of bases not matched to a gene: 5. This CDR3 has 13 residues. Looked up from germline, CDR1 is MDHEN and CDR2 is SYDVKM. Here the CDR3 DNA reads TGTGCCAGCAGACGACAGGGACACTACGAGCAGTACTTC. This translates into CASRRQGHYEQYF. Using reference TRBV28 and TRBJ2-7 for the parts outside the CDR3, the full variable domain is DVKVTQSSRYLVKRTGEKVFLECVQDMDHENMFWYRQDPGLGLRLIYFSYDVKMKEKGDIPEGYSVSREKKERFSLILESASTNQTSMYLCASRRQGHYEQYFGPGTRLTVT.

This clonotype was picked up many times. The V and J genes are TRBV19 and TRBJ1-6, with D hard to call. The CDR3 contains 12 residues. V lost 5 bases and J lost 12, with 11 bases in between. The germline CDR1 and CDR2 sequences are LNHDA and SQIVND (reference sequence). CDR3 sequence: CASSLLLGPLHF. CDR3 coding DNA: TGTGCCAGTAGTCTATTACTTGGACCCCTCCACTTT.

This clonotype was observed many times. V usage is TRBV7-3 and J usage is TRBJ2-1, with D possibly TRBD2 on 6 matching bases. With 4 bases removed from V and 0 bases from J, the gap between germline ends came to 13 bases. The CDR3 length is 16 residues. The V gene's germline CDR1 is SGHTA and CDR2 FQGTGA. The CDR3 loop reads CASSSIGGSSYNEQFF. The CDR3 DNA sequence: TGTGCCAGCAGCTCCATTGGGGGGAGCTCCTACAATGAGCAGTTCTTC. Looking up the rest from reference TRBV7-3 and TRBJ2-1 gives the full variable domain: GAGVSQTPSNKVTEKGKYVELRCDPISGHTALYWYRQSLGQGPEFLIYFQGTGAADDSGLPNDRFFAVRPEGSVSTLKIQRTERGDSAVYLCASSSIGGSSYNEQFFGPGTRLTVL.

This clonotype was observed at least ten times. The chain employs TRBV7-6 and TRBJ1-1; D remains ambiguous. This CDR3 contains 14 residues. The germline V gene encodes CDR1 SGHVS and CDR2 FNYEAQ. The V end lost 5 bases, the J end lost 6 bases, and 16 bases lay between the germline ends. This chain's CDR3 is CASSPLKLVPEAFF. As DNA, the CDR3 is TGTGCCAGCAGCCCTCTTAAGTTGGTGCCTGAAGCTTTCTTT.

There are many counts of this clonotype. The V call is TRBV28, the J call TRBJ2-1, with TRBD1 identical over 9 bases. This CDR3 region has 16 residues. CDR1 MDHEN and CDR2 SYDVKM come from the germline V gene. With 6 bases clipped from V and 0 bases from J, the junction kept 6 bases outside the gene matches. Here the CDR3 DNA reads TGTGCCAGCAGCACAGGGGGCCTAAGCTCCTACAATGAGCAGTTCTTC. Encoded protein: CASSTGGLSSYNEQFF.

This clonotype was detected ten times or more. The chain employs TRBV25-1 and TRBJ1-4; TRBD1 agrees at 8 bases. CDR3 size: 15 residues. V was clipped by 0 bases and J by 8 bases; unmatched bases: 5. Germline-derived CDR1 and CDR2 are MGHDK and SYGVNS. The DNA for the CDR3 is TGTGCCAGCAGTGAATATGGACAGGGTTGGGAAAAACTGTTTTTT. This translates into CASSEYGQGWEKLFF.

In its sample, this clonotype was seen many times. The chain employs TRBV7-3 and TRBJ2-3; D is undetermined. Germline loops: CDR1 SGHTA, CDR2 FQGTGA. V lost 1 base and J 1 base, leaving 9 bases between the germline ends. The CDR3 extends over 15 amino acids. CDR3 sequence (DNA): TGTGCCAGCAGCTTAATGAGGACCCGCACAGATACGCAGTATTTT. Its protein is CASSLMRTRTDTQYF. Looking up the rest from reference TRBV7-3 and TRBJ2-3 gives the full variable domain: GAGVSQTPSNKVTEKGKYVELRCDPISGHTALYWYRQSLGQGPEFLIYFQGTGAADDSGLPNDRFFAVRPEGSVSTLKIQRTERGDSAVYLCASSLMRTRTDTQYFGPGTRLTVL.

This clonotype was seen at least ten times. This chain joins TRBV20-1 and TRBJ1-1; maybe TRBD1 (5 bases). V was shortened by 0 bases and J by 1 base, with 12 bases between the two germline ends. Germline V gene sequence: CDR1 DFQATT, CDR2 SNEGSKA (reference sequence). The CDR3 runs 15 residues. CDR3 sequence: CSARERGAKNTEAFF. The CDR3, as DNA: TGCAGTGCTAGAGAAAGAGGGGCGAAGAACACTGAAGCTTTCTTT.

This clonotype turned up a few times. This rearrangement joins TRBV4-1 to TRBJ1-1, with no clear D. This CDR3 comprises 18 residues. Germline V lookup: CDR1 MGHRA, CDR2 YSYEKL. V lost 3 bases and J 0 bases, leaving 20 bases between the germline ends. The CDR3 DNA is TGCGCCAGCAGCCAGACCGTCGGGGTCCTAAATATGAACACTGAAGCTTTCTTT. Protein: CASSQTVGVLNMNTEAFF.

Regarding this clonotype: This may come from a read error, since a much larger clone is one base off. J is TRBJ2-1 and V is TRBV6-2 or TRBV6-3, with D maybe TRBD1 (6 bases). Germline values: CDR1 MNHEY, CDR2 SVGEGT. This CDR3 has 13 amino acids. In DNA, the CDR3 is TGTGCCAGCAGGCCGGACAGTTACAATAAGCAGTTCTTC. Protein: CASRPDSYNKQFF.

This clonotype has ten or more counts. This chain joins TRBV7-8 and TRBJ2-3; 8 nucleotides match TRBD2. CDR3 length: 16 amino acids. Germline V CDR1 and CDR2: SGHVS, FQNEAQ. J lost 1 base, V lost 1 base, and 4 bases had no gene match. The CDR3 loop is CASSLGAGGRTDTQYF. The CDR3 nucleotides are TGTGCCAGCAGCTTAGGGGCGGGGGGCCGCACAGATACGCAGTATTTT.

This clonotype was detected many times. V and J are TRBV28 and TRBJ1-2; D not resolved. Per the germline V gene, CDR1 is MDHEN and CDR2 is SYDVKM. The CDR3 extends over 13 amino acids. V was trimmed by 7 bases and J by 4 bases, leaving 13 bases between them. CDR3 sequence (DNA): TGTGCCAGCACCCCTGGGTCCACCTATGGCTACACCTTC. This encodes CASTPGSTYGYTF.

In this sample, this clonotype turned up once. This chain uses TRBV15 with TRBJ1-6, with D maybe TRBD1 (5 bases). The CDR3 runs 12 residues. Trimming removed 11 bases from V and 7 bases from J, with 12 bases in between. In germline, CDR1 is LNHNV, CDR2 YYDKDF (reference sequence). CDR3: CAAGSGNSPLHF. The DNA of the CDR3 is TGTGCCGCAGGGTCGGGGAATTCACCCCTCCACTTT.

This clonotype has ten or more counts. This rearrangement joins TRBV7-2 to TRBJ2-7, with 8 bases lining up with TRBD1. The junction had 7 bases not matched to a gene; V was cut back by 3 bases and J by 3 bases. The CDR3 consists of 15 residues. Looked up from germline, CDR1 is SGHTA and CDR2 is FQGNSA. DNA of the CDR3: TGTGCCAGCAGCTTCAGCAGGGGGCCCCTCTACGAGCAGTACTTC. This gives the protein CASSFSRGPLYEQYF.

The chain uses TRBV5-1 and TRBJ2-5, with unresolved D. The V and J ends lost 1 base and 5 bases respectively, with 12 bases between them. This CDR3 region has 14 residues. Germline values: CDR1 SGHRS, CDR2 YFSETQ. This CDR3 is CASSLKPLGETQYF. The CDR3 DNA reads TGCGCCAGCAGCTTGAAGCCCCTCGGGGAGACCCAGTACTTC. Full variable domain (remainder filled in from reference TRBV5-1 and TRBJ2-5): KAGVTQTPRYLIKTRGQQVTLSCSPISGHRSVSWYQQTPGQGLQFLFEYFSETQRNKGNFPGRFSGRQFSNSRSEMNVSTLELGDSALYLCASSLKPLGETQYFGPGTRLLVL.

This clonotype was picked up many times. The chain links TRBV7-3 to TRBJ2-3; 11 bases agree with TRBD2. This CDR3 comprises 16 residues. The trim removed 4 bases at V and 1 base at J, leaving 4 bases unmatched. Germline V gene sequence: CDR1 SGHTA, CDR2 FQGTGA. The CDR3: CASSSLAGGGTDTQYF. CDR3 DNA: TGTGCCAGCAGCTCCTTAGCGGGAGGGGGCACAGATACGCAGTATTTT.

The chain couples TRBV6-1 to TRBJ2-3, with 8 bases fitting TRBD2. CDR1 and CDR2 from the germline V gene are MNHNS and SASEGT. The CDR3 spans 15 residues. The junction had 9 bases not matched to a gene; V was cut back by 10 bases and J by 0 bases. DNA of the CDR3: TGTGCCATCAGCACACGGGGGGGGAGCACAGATACGCAGTATTTT. It codes for CAISTRGGSTDTQYF.

Ten or more counts support this clonotype. The chain has TRBV5-1 and TRBJ2-1; D unresolved. CDR3 length: 12 residues. Germline CDR1 and CDR2: SGHRS and YFSETQ. V gave up 6 bases and J gave up 7 bases, with 11 bases separating them. The DNA of the CDR3 is TGCGCCAGCAAAGTTAGCATGAATGAGCAGTTCTTC. Its protein is CASKVSMNEQFF.

V and J are TRBV18 and TRBJ2-1, with TRBD2 identical over 14 bases. The CDR3 runs to 15 residues. Per germline, CDR1 KGHSH and CDR2 LQKENI. Trimming cost V 2 bases and J 8 bases; bases outside gene matches: 2. CDR3 amino acids: CASSPGTSGGDEQFF. CDR3 in DNA: TGTGCCAGCTCACCAGGGACTAGCGGGGGCGATGAGCAGTTCTTC. The full variable domain, completed using reference TRBV18 and TRBJ2-1, is NAGVMQNPRHLVRRRGQEARLRCSPMKGHSHVYWYRQLPEEGLKFMVYLQKENIIDESGMPKERFSAEFPKEGPSILRIQQVVRGDSAAYFCASSPGTSGGDEQFFGPGTRLTVL.